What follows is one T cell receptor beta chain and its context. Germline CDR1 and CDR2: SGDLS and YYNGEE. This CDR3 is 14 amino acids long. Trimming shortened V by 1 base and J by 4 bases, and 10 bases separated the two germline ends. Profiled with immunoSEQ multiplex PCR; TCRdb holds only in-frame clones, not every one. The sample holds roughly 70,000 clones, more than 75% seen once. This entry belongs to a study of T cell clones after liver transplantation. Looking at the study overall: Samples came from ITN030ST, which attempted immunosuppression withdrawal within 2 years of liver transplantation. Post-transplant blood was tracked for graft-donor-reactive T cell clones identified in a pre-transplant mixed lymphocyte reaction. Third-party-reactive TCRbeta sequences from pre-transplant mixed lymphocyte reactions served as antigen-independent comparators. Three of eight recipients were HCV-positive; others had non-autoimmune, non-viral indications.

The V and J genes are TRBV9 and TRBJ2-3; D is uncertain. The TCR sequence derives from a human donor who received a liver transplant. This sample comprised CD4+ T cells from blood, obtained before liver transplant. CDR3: CASSVTPMADTQYF. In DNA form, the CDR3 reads TGTGCCAGCAGCGTAACCCCGATGGCAGATACGCAGTATTTT.